The rows below give T cell receptor beta chains drawn from one sample of a study of vaccination and CD4 T cells after COVID-19. One entry per CDR3 protein, called by TCRdb with MiXCR from the PCR reads. The data hold 9,000 to 13,000 distinct CDR3 sequences, with 20% to 30% observed a single time. Antigens for these TCRs are unknown. The sample here was CD4+ T cells from blood, cultured in vitro, taken before SARS-CoV-2 vaccination. The source of these receptors is a human donor who received a COVID-19 vaccine. The CDR3 runs from the conserved cysteine through the conserved F or W. The order of the fields is CDR3 protein, CDR3 DNA, V gene, J gene, clone size, D gene. D genes are given only for firm matches. Size tells how often a clone was seen (once, few, many) or the class of an expanded clone, and some rows leave it out.

CASSVRGWGDGTNYGYTF	TGTGCCAGCAGTGTCCGCGGTTGGGGAGATGGGACTAACTATGGCTACACCTTC	TRBV6-1	TRBJ1-2	-	-
CASSDRGFYEQYF	TGTGCCAGCAGCGACAGGGGGTTCTACGAGCAGTACTTC	TRBV6-1	TRBJ2-7	-	TRBD1
CAWDATGMGPDTQYF	TGTGCCTGGGATGCGACAGGGATGGGCCCAGATACGCAGTATTTT	TRBV30	TRBJ2-3	few	TRBD1
CASSYSGRVESPLHF	TGTGCCAGCAGTTACTCAGGCAGGGTAGAATCACCCCTCCACTTT	TRBV6-5	TRBJ1-6	-	-
CASSELGVNIIF	TGTGCCAGCAGTGAACTGGGTGTGAATATAATTTTC	TRBV2	TRBJ2-7	-	-
CASSKEQGSEAFF	TGTGCCAGCAGCAAAGAACAGGGGTCTGAAGCTTTCTTT	TRBV21-1	TRBJ1-1	few	-
CSARDLSGVTGELFF	TGCAGTGCTAGAGATCTTAGCGGGGTCACCGGGGAGCTGTTTTTT	TRBV20-1	TRBJ2-2	few	TRBD2
CASSLTGSGNTIYF	TGTGCCAGCAGCCTGACAGGGTCTGGAAACACCATATATTTT	TRBV12-3/TRBV12-4	TRBJ1-3	-	TRBD1
CASRGTGDNSPLHF	TGTGCCAGCAGAGGGACAGGAGATAATTCACCCCTCCACTTT	TRBV25-1	TRBJ1-6	-	TRBD1
CSVTGLAGKYEQYF	TGCAGCGTCACGGGACTAGCGGGCAAATACGAGCAGTACTTC	TRBV29-1	TRBJ2-7	-	TRBD2
CASRTGQGIQETQYF	TGTGCCAGCAGAACGGGACAGGGAATCCAAGAGACCCAGTACTTC	TRBV6-1	TRBJ2-5	-	TRBD1
CASSLGGGASDTQYF	TGTGCCAGCAGCTTAGGCGGGGGGGCCTCAGATACGCAGTATTTT	TRBV5-4	TRBJ2-3	-	TRBD2
CASALRQGTYNEQFF	TGTGCCAGCGCCTTACGACAGGGGACATACAATGAGCAGTTCTTC	TRBV6-1	TRBJ2-1	-	TRBD1
CSANRRQGTDTQYF	TGCAGTGCTAATCGTAGACAGGGAACAGATACGCAGTATTTT	TRBV20-1	TRBJ2-3	few	TRBD1
CASWLDLPRPGQPQHF	TGTGCCAGCTGGCTAGATTTGCCGCGACCGGGTCAGCCCCAGCATTTT	TRBV2	TRBJ1-5	medium-sized	-
CSASETKETQYF	TGCAGTGCTAGTGAGACTAAAGAGACCCAGTACTTC	TRBV20-1	TRBJ2-5	-	-
CASSPRLGQETQYF	TGTGCCAGCAGCCCCCGACTAGGGCAAGAGACCCAGTACTTC	TRBV7-2	TRBJ2-5	-	-
CASSYSFVGLAPDTQYF	TGTGCCAGCAGTTACTCGTTTGTCGGACTAGCTCCCGATACGCAGTATTTT	TRBV6-5	TRBJ2-3	-	TRBD2
CASRTGVYNSPLHF	TGTGCCAGTAGAACAGGGGTCTATAATTCACCCCTCCACTTT	TRBV19	TRBJ1-6	-	TRBD1
CASSDRDKNSPLHF	TGTGCCAGCAGTGATCGGGACAAGAATTCACCCCTCCACTTT	TRBV2	TRBJ1-6	-	-
CASSYSRGSDEQFF	TGTGCCAGCAGTTACAGTAGGGGTAGCGATGAGCAGTTCTTC	TRBV6-5	TRBJ2-1	once	-
CASSERQNNSPLHF	TGTGCCAGCAGTGAACGGCAGAATAATTCACCCCTCCACTTT	TRBV6-1	TRBJ1-6	large	-
CASRAGTHIFTEAFF	TGTGCCAGCAGGGCAGGGACCCACATTTTCACTGAAGCTTTCTTT	TRBV7-8	TRBJ1-1	few	-
CASSWTGASEQFF	TGCGCCAGCAGTTGGACAGGGGCTAGTGAGCAGTTCTTC	TRBV10-1	TRBJ2-1	-	TRBD1
CATSDLNLATERGTGRAKNIQYF	TGTGCCACCAGTGATTTGAATTTGGCGACAGAGAGGGGGACAGGCCGAGCCAAAAACATTCAGTACTTC	TRBV24-1	TRBJ2-4	-	TRBD1
CASNVQGYGYTF	TGTGCCAGTAATGTCCAGGGATATGGCTACACCTTC	TRBV19	TRBJ1-2	few	-
CASSIQVNYGYTF	TGTGCCAGTAGTATTCAGGTTAACTATGGCTACACCTTC	TRBV19	TRBJ1-2	medium-sized	-
CATSDFYTGELFF	TGTGCCACCAGTGATTTCTACACCGGGGAGCTGTTTTTT	TRBV24-1	TRBJ2-2	-	-
CASSLESGTNGYTF	TGTGCCAGCAGCTTAGAATCCGGGACTAATGGCTACACCTTC	TRBV7-9	TRBJ1-2	-	-
CASSPGSGQPQHF	TGTGCCAGCTCACCAGGGTCGGGGCAGCCCCAGCATTTT	TRBV18	TRBJ1-5	few	-
CSASFPQQRSTDTQYF	TGCAGTGCTAGTTTCCCTCAGCAGCGTAGCACAGATACGCAGTATTTT	TRBV20-1	TRBJ2-3	once	-
CASSIGSEGEQYF	TGTGCCAGTAGTATTGGCAGCGAAGGCGAGCAGTACTTC	TRBV19	TRBJ2-7	-	-
CASTWGRGTDTQYF	TGTGCCAGTACGTGGGGGAGGGGGACAGATACGCAGTATTTT	TRBV19	TRBJ2-3	few	-
CASSTTTQDLQETQYF	TGTGCCAGTAGTACTACTACCCAGGACCTCCAAGAGACCCAGTACTTC	TRBV19	TRBJ2-5	-	-
CAISGVGGAGSSYNEQFF	TGTGCCATCAGTGGAGTCGGCGGAGCGGGGAGCTCCTACAATGAGCAGTTCTTC	TRBV10-3	TRBJ2-1	-	TRBD2
CASSQRGRGFGETQYF	TGTGCCAGCAGCCAGAGGGGGCGGGGGTTTGGGGAGACCCAGTACTTC	TRBV4-2	TRBJ2-5	-	-
CATSDRRQGYEQYF	TGTGCCACCAGTGACCGTCGACAGGGGTACGAGCAGTACTTC	TRBV24-1	TRBJ2-7	few	TRBD1
CASSTPRQGEETQYF	TGTGCCAGCAGCACCCCAAGACAGGGCGAAGAGACCCAGTACTTC	TRBV5-4	TRBJ2-5	-	TRBD1
CATSGLKGQTNQPQHF	TGTGCCACCAGTGGGCTTAAAGGACAGACCAATCAGCCCCAGCATTTT	TRBV6-1	TRBJ1-5	few	-
CASSYSTGRGYSNQPQHF	TGTGCCAGCAGTTACTCTACAGGGAGGGGGTATAGCAATCAGCCCCAGCATTTT	TRBV6-5	TRBJ1-5	few	-
CASTFSGGAADTQYF	TGTGCCAGCACCTTTAGCGGGGGGGCGGCAGATACGCAGTATTTT	TRBV6-1	TRBJ2-3	-	TRBD2
CSARERTGDVSYGYTF	TGCAGTGCTAGAGAAAGGACAGGGGACGTGAGCTATGGCTACACCTTC	TRBV20-1	TRBJ1-2	-	TRBD1